This TCR beta chain came from a study of blood T cell repertoires in COVID-19. Study-wide context: The analysed material was cDNA or gDNA that came from T cells, B-cell-depleted T cells, or PBMCs.

CDR3 size: 16 residues. Per germline, CDR1 SGHAT and CDR2 FQDESV (reference sequence). The junction had 10 bases not matched to a gene; V was cut back by 5 bases and J by 6 bases. Original analysis: Researchers report that nucleated cell counts were estimated from reference gene primer amplification. Sequencing was performed with immunoSEQ multiplex PCR; in TCRdb, only in-frame clones are kept and a portion is missing. The V and J calls and clone size come from that table; D and trimming were worked out from the DNA. The data show fewer than 200,000 clones, with 82% seen just once and 8.4% held by the top ten.

The sequence derives from a woman between 65 and 79 years old with acute or convalescent COVID-19. The V gene is TRBV11-1, the J gene TRBJ2-1, with 10 nucleotides matching TRBD1. Sequenced: peripheral blood. As DNA, the CDR3 is TGTGCCAGCAGCCCCGAAGGGGACAGGGGATTCAATGAGCAGTTCTTC. Amino acids: CASSPEGDRGFNEQFF.